This is a list of T cell receptor beta chains from one sample in a study of cytomegalovirus exposure and HLA in healthy donors. Assay: immunoSEQ multiplex PCR; the TCRdb copy retains only in-frame clones and omits some. The sample has hundreds of thousands of clones, roughly 90% seen once. Sequences were obtained from PBMCs. Receptor source: a young woman in good health and CMV-seronegative. CDR3s include the opening cysteine and the closing phenylalanine or tryptophan. D genes are given only for firm matches. Expanded clones get a size class; other rows say once, few or many, or leave the size out.

D gene	V gene	clone size	J gene	CDR3 protein	CDR3 DNA
.	TRBV5-1	.	TRBJ2-7	CASSLLFPGFGSYEQYF	TGCGCCAGCAGCTTGTTATTCCCGGGATTCGGATCCTACGAGCAGTACTTC
.	TRBV7-8	.	TRBJ1-3	CASSLNPGSALGNTIYF	TGTGCCAGCAGCTTAAACCCAGGTTCGGCGTTGGGAAACACCATATATTTT
.	TRBV28	once	TRBJ2-7	CASSGGRQASYEQYF	TGTGCCAGCAGTGGGGGTCGACAGGCCTCCTACGAGCAGTACTTC
.	TRBV7-9	.	TRBJ1-1	CASTPPTGSTEAFF	TGTGCCAGCACCCCCCCCACCGGGAGCACTGAAGCTTTCTTT
.	TRBV29-1	.	TRBJ2-5	CSGGEETQYF	TGCAGCGGGGGGGAAGAGACCCAGTACTTC
TRBD2	TRBV27	.	TRBJ2-1	CASSLWGSSGGNNEQFF	TGTGCCAGCAGTTTATGGGGGTCTAGCGGGGGGAACAATGAGCAGTTCTTC
.	TRBV6-1	.	TRBJ1-2	CASSPRDFPYGYTF	TGTGCCAGCAGTCCCCGGGACTTCCCATATGGCTACACCTTC
TRBD1	TRBV4-1	.	TRBJ1-4	CASSLPGTGWEKLFF	TGCGCCAGCAGCCTGCCCGGGACAGGGTGGGAAAAACTGTTTTTT
.	TRBV6-5	.	TRBJ2-7	CASTSRGYLPEQYF	TGTGCCAGCACCTCTCGGGGTTACCTTCCCGAGCAGTACTTC
TRBD2	TRBV5-1	.	TRBJ2-3	CASSRGLAGPGTDTQYF	TGCGCCAGCAGCAGGGGACTAGCGGGGCCAGGCACAGATACGCAGTATTTT
TRBD1	TRBV28	few	TRBJ2-7	CASRPTGGSSYEQYF	TGTGCCAGCAGGCCAACAGGGGGCAGCTCCTACGAGCAGTACTTC
TRBD2	TRBV27	.	TRBJ2-1	CASSLGAGGTYNEQFF	TGTGCCAGCAGTTTAGGAGCGGGAGGTACCTACAATGAGCAGTTCTTC
TRBD2	TRBV5-1	.	TRBJ2-7	CASSLRTSGNEQYF	TGCGCCAGCAGCCTGAGGACTAGCGGGAACGAGCAGTACTTC
TRBD1	TRBV27	.	TRBJ2-7	CASSLRTGYEQYF	TGTGCCAGCAGTCTAAGGACAGGGTACGAGCAGTACTTC
.	TRBV7-9	few	TRBJ2-7	CASSLAFGNQYF	TGTGCCAGCAGCTTAGCTTTCGGTAATCAGTACTTC
.	TRBV25-1	few	TRBJ1-6	CASSGGRAESPLHF	TGTGCCAGCAGTGGAGGCAGGGCGGAGTCACCCCTCCACTTT
.	TRBV28	few	TRBJ1-5	CASSWPPQPQHF	TGTGCCAGCAGTTGGCCCCCACAGCCCCAGCATTTT
TRBD2	TRBV2	.	TRBJ2-5	CALLGGKTQYF	TGTGCCCTACTGGGGGGGAAAACCCAGTACTTC